The sequence of this T cell receptor beta chain was determined in a study of T-cell memory formation after mild COVID-19. TCRdb passed the 5' RACE reads through MiXCR, listing each CDR3 protein once. This table holds hundreds of thousands of distinct CDR3 sequences, approximately 18% found once. With regard to this clonotype: Its antigen is still unknown.

Germline CDR1 is SQVTM and CDR2 is ANQGSEA. The length of the CDR3 is 11 residues. V lost 4 bases, J lost 4 bases, and 5 bases lay in between. Study-wide points: CD4+ contracting clones lay mainly in CM and EM, CD8+ ones in EMRA.

Sequencing was performed on PBMCs or a T cell subset sorted from them (not recorded which). V is TRBV29-1 and J is TRBJ1-3; no clear D gene. This TCR derives from an adult woman who had mild COVID-19 (a few samples of this study predate the infection). Cell type and time point are not known. This CDR3 is CSVGLGNTIYF. DNA for the CDR3: TGCAGCGTTGGACTCGGAAACACCATATATTTT.